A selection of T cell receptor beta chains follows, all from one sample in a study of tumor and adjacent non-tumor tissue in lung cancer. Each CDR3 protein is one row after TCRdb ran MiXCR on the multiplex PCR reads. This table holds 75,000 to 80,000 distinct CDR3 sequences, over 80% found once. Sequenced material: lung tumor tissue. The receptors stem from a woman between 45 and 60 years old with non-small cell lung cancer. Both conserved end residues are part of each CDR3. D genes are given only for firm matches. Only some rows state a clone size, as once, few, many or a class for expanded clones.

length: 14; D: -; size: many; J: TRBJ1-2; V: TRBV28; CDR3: CASSFVRSAYGYTF; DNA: TGTGCCAGCAGTTTCGTTCGCAGCGCATATGGCTACACCTTC
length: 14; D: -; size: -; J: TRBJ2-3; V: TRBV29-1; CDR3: CSAQIGLRVDTQYF; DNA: TGCAGCGCTCAGATTGGACTGCGCGTAGATACGCAGTATTTT
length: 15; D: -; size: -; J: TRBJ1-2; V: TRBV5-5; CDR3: CASSLTGTKYYGYAF; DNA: TGTGCCAGCAGCTTGACCGGGACAAAATACTATGGCTACGCCTTC
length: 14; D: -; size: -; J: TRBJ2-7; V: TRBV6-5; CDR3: CANSRTISSYEQYF; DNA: TGTGCCAACAGTCGGACAATCAGCTCCTACGAGCAGTACTTC
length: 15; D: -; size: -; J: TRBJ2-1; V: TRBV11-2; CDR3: CASSYIEGGDNEQFF; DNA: TGTGCCAGCAGCTATATAGAGGGAGGAGACAATGAACAGTTCTTC
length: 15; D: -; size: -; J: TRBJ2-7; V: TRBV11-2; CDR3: CASSLEWTMSYEQYF; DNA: TGTGCCAGCAGTTTAGAATGGACTATGTCCTACGAACAGTACTTC
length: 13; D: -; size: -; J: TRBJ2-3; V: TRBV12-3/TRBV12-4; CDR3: CTSSLNNQGQRFF; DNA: TGTACCAGCAGTTTGAATAACCAGGGCCAAAGGTTTTTT
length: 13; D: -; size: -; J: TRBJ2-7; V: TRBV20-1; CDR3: CSDTRSGLGDQYF; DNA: TGCAGTGATACTAGGTCTGGTCTCGGCGACCAGTACTTC
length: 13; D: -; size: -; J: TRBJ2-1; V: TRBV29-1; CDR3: CSVVPDFDNEQFF; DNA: TGCAGCGTTGTCCCAGATTTCGACAATGAGCAATTCTTC
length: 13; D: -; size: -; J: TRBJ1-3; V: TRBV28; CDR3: CGSNWDSGNTIYF; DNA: TGTGGCAGCAATTGGGACTCTGGAAACACCATATATTTT
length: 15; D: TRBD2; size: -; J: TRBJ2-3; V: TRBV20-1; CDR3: CSARDLAGDADTQYF; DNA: TGTAGTGCTAGAGATCTAGCGGGAGACGCAGATACGCAGTATTTT
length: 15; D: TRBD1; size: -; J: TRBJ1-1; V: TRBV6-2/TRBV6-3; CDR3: CASSWRRGGNTEALF; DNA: TGTGCCAGCAGTTGGAGGAGAGGGGGCAACACTGAAGCTCTCTTT
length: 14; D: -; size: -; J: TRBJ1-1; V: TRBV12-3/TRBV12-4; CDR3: CASRKTRDNTEAFF; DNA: TGTGCCAGCAGAAAGACAAGGGACAACACTGAAGCTTTCTTT
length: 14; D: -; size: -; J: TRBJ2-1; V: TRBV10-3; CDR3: CAISREGGYKEQFF; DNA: TGTGCCATCAGTCGCGAAGGGGGATACAAAGAGCAGTTCTTC
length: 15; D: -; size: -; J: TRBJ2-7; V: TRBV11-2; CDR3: CAISPCAGGSYEQYF; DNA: TGTGCCATCAGCCCTTGCGCTGGCGGTTCCTACGAGCAGTACTTC
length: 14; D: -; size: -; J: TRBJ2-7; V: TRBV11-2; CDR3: CASSPTAPPYEEYF; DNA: TGTGCCAGCAGCCCCACAGCGCCCCCCTACGAGGAGTACTTC
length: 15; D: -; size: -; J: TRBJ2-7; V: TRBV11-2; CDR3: CASSLAGITAYDQYF; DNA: TGTGCCAGCAGCTTAGCAGGGATCACTGCCTACGATCAGTACTTC
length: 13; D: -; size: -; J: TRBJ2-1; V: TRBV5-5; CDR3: CASGLGTYNEQFF; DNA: TGTGCCAGCGGCTTGGGGACATACAATGAGCAGTTCTTC
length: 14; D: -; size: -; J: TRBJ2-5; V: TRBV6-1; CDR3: CASSDAQEYEIQYF; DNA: TGTGCCAGCAGTGATGCGCAGGAGTACGAGATCCAGTACTTC